This T cell receptor beta chain appears in the sequencing data of a study of cytomegalovirus exposure and HLA in healthy donors. As for the study in general: Among the approximately 430 donors who were genotyped, 81% fell in the genetic ancestry cluster that is associated with self-reported Caucasian donors. Whole-study results and caveats: A later analysis reportedly identified an Asian-associated ancestry cluster as carrying fewer N-insertions than the roughly 600-donor mean. Most sequenced TCRs were rare (though some public TCRs occurred in many donors).

The CDR3 totals 13 residues. V lost 4 bases to trimming and J lost 4 bases, with 11 bases between them. CDR1 and CDR2 from the germline V gene are SGHKS and YYEKEE (reference sequence). Notes on this clone: Its antigen is still unknown.

The PCR made use of 60 Vbeta and 13 Jbeta primers. The repertoire was sequenced with immunoSEQ multiplex PCR; TCRdb's copy has only in-frame clones and lacks some. The sample shows around 130,000 clones, roughly 74% of them seen only once. This sequence originates from a woman in her forties or fifties in good health and CMV-seropositive. What was sequenced was PBMCs. The V call is TRBV5-5, the J call TRBJ2-5; TRBD2 is a possible D gene (6 bases). The chain's CDR3 is CASSGVGGETQYF. The CDR3 DNA reads as TGTGCCAGCAGCGGGGTGGGGGGAGAGACCCAGTACTTC. The full variable domain, completed using reference TRBV5-5 and TRBJ2-5, is DAGVTQSPTHLIKTRGQQVTLRCSPISGHKSVSWYQQVLGQGPQFIFQYYEKEERGRGNFPDRFSARQFPNYSSELNVNALLLGDSALYLCASSGVGGETQYFGPGTRLLVL.